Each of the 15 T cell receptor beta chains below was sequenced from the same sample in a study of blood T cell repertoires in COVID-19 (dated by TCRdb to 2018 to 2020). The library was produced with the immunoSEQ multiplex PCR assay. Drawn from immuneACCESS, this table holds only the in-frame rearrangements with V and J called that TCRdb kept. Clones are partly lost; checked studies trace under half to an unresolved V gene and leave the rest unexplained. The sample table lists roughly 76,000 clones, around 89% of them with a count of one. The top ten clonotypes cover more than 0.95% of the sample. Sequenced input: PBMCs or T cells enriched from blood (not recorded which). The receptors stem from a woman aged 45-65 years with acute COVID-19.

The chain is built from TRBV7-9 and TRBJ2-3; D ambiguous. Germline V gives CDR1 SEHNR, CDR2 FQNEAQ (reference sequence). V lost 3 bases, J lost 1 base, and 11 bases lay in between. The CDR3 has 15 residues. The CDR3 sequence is CASSFRVRGTDTQYF. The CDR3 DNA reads TGTGCCAGCAGCTTTCGGGTCAGAGGCACAGATACGCAGTATTTT.

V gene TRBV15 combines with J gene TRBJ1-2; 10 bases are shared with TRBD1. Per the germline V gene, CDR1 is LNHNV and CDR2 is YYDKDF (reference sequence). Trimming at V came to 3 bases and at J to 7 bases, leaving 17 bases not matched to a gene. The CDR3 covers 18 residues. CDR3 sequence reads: CATSRGLQTGGSVRGYTF. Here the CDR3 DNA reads TGTGCCACCAGCAGGGGACTCCAGACAGGGGGCTCGGTACGTGGCTACACCTTC.

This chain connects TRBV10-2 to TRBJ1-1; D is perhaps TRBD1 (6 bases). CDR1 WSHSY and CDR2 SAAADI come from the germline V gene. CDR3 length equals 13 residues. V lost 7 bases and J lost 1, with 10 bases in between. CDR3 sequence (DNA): TGCGCCAGCACGGGACACCCGAACACTGAAGCTTTCTTT. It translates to CASTGHPNTEAFF.

The CDR3 sequence: CASSQPCRDGQPGPDTEAFF. CDR3 DNA sequence: TGCGCCAGCAGTCAACCTTGCCGCGACGGACAGCCGGGTCCGGACACTGAAGCTTTCTTT. The V call is TRBV23-1, the J call TRBJ1-1, with a possible D match to TRBD1 (6 bases). TRBV23-1 is classed as an ORF, of uncertain function. V was trimmed by 2 bases and J by 3 bases, leaving 28 bases between them. The CDR3 spans 20 residues.

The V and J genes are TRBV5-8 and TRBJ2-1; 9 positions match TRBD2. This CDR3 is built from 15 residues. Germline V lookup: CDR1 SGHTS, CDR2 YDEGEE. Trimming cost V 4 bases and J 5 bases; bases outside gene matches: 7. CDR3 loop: CASSHLGLADNEQFF. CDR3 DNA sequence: TGTGCCAGCAGCCACTTGGGACTAGCCGACAATGAGCAGTTCTTC.

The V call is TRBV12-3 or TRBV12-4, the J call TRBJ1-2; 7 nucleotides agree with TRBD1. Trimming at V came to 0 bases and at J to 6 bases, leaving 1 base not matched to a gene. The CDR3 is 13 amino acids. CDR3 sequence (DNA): TGTGCCAGCAGTTTAGCAGGGGGCAATGGCTACACCTTC. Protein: CASSLAGGNGYTF.

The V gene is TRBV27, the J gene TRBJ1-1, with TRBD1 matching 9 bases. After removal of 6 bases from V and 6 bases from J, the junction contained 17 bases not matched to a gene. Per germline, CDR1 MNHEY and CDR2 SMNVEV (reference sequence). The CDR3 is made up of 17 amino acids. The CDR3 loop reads CASRTHRGREGVPEAFF. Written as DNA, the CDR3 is TGTGCCAGCAGAACTCACAGGGGGCGCGAGGGAGTTCCTGAAGCTTTCTTT.

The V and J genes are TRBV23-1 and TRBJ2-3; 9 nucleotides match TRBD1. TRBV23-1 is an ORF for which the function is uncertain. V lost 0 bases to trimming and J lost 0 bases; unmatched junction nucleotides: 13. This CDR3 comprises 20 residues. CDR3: CASSQSRWEGDRASTDTQYF. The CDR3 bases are TGCGCCAGCAGTCAATCTCGGTGGGAGGGGGACAGGGCTAGCACAGATACGCAGTATTTT.

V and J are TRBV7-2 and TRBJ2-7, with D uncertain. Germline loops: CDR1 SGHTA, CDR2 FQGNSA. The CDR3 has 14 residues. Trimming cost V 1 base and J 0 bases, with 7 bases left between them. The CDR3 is CASSLGQVSYEQYF. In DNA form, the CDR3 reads TGTGCCAGCAGCTTAGGGCAGGTCTCCTACGAGCAGTACTTC.

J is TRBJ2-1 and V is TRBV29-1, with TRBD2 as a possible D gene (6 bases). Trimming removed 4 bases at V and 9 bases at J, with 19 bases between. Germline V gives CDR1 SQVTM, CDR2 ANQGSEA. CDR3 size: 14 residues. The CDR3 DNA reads TGCAGCGTTGTGTTCCCGGGAACCGGGGGTGAGCAGTTCTTC. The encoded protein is CSVVFPGTGGEQFF.

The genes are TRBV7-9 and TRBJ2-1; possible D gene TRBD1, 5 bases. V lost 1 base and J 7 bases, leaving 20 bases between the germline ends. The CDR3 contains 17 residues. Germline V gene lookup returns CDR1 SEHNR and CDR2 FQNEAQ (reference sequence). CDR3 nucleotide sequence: TGTGCCAGCAGCTTAGGGTATATGGGGCCGAAACTAAATGAGCAGTTCTTC. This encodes CASSLGYMGPKLNEQFF.

CDR3 coding DNA: TGTGCCAGCAGCTTGGCCGGGTACACTGAAGCTTTCTTT. Protein product: CASSLAGYTEAFF. The chain links TRBV11-2 to TRBJ1-1; D gene ambiguous. Germline values: CDR1 SGHAT, CDR2 FQNNGV. Between the trimmed V and J ends, which lost 3 bases and 3 bases, there was a span of 8 bases. The CDR3 extends over 13 amino acids.

CDR3 in DNA: TGTGCCAGCAGCCATCAGCGGGAGAATGAGCAGTTCTTC. The encoded protein is CASSHQRENEQFF. The chain employs TRBV3-1 (or the pseudogene TRBV3-2) and TRBJ2-1, with 8 bases identical to TRBD2. Unmatched junction bases numbered 2, after V lost 3 bases and J lost 7 bases. The CDR3 contains 13 residues. From germline, CDR1 is LGHDT and CDR2 YNNKEL (reference sequence).

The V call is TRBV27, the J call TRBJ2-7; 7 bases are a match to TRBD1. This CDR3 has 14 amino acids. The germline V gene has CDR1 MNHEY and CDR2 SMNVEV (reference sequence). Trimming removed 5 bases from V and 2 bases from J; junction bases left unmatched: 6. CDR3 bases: TGTGCCAGCAGTACCACAGGGGTTCCCTACGAGCAGTACTTC. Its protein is CASSTTGVPYEQYF.

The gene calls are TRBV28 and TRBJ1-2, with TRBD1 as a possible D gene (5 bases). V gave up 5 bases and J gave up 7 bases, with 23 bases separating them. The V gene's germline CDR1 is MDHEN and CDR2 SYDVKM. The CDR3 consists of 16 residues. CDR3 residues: CASSTPRGAGGFGYTF. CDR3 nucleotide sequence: TGTGCCAGCAGTACGCCTCGCGGGGCAGGTGGATTTGGCTACACCTTC.